This entry concerns a single TCR beta chain. This receptor's antigen is unknown. The sample holds no much larger clone one base away, and base qualities are not on file. High-throughput TCR beta sequencing profiled peripheral blood CD8+ and CD4+ T cells from healthy donors, Susac syndrome patients and multiple sclerosis patients. The multiple sclerosis controls were treatment-naive patients who had stable or active relapsing-remitting disease and met the revised McDonald criteria. Bulk CD8+ and CD4+ T cells were purified by magnetic negative isolation, while CD8+ TEMRA cells were enriched using FACS. Blood was collected in EDTA tubes and processed within 24 hours, with PBMCs isolated through density gradient centrifugation. PBMCs intended for TCR sequencing were cryopreserved in liquid nitrogen and were subsequently thawed in a 37 degrees C water bath. A purity of at least 90% was achieved for sorted or isolated CD4+, CD8+ and CD8+ TEMRA cells.

This sample was included in a study of CD8 T cells in Susac syndrome (dated by TCRdb to about 2019). Background for the entire study: Whether CD8+ T cell activation and differentiation in Susac syndrome was antigen driven was tested using repertoire sequencing.

RNA was extracted using the RNeasy kit, and about 0.5 to 1 microgram was reverse transcribed with random hexamers. The immunoSEQ multiplex PCR assay, covering 54 Vbeta and 13 Jbeta segments, was used to amplify TCR beta CDR3 regions. Bias from PCR amplification was corrected by using a synthetic template baseline for primer optimization and for computational correction. The published analysis was carried out like this. Reads were annotated to V, D and J genes according to IMGT and were analyzed with immunoSEQ Analyzer, with only productive sequences retained. Clonality was computed as one minus Shannon entropy normalized by log2 of the number of productive unique sequences. For each patient and control, public and private clones were evaluated among the 100 most prevalent clones. Clones were defined as Susac-specific if absent from the healthy and MS cohorts, from 1052 published viral clones and from other ImmuneACCESS disease sequences. TCRdb's own reprocessing of the public reads used fastp at Q25 and MiXCR and kept productive beta chains. Every distinct CDR3 protein forms one entry, paired with its most common genes and DNA. The V and J calls and clone size are TCRdb's, not the authors'. Here the sample has over 150,000 distinct CDR3 sequences; approximately 93% occur a single time. The ten largest clones capture around 0.097% of the sample.

Broader findings and caveats from the paper: The study acknowledged that relatively few individuals were included in the TCR sequencing and HLA analysis.

Trimming removed 1 base from V and 5 bases from J, leaving 9 bases between the germline ends. The germline V gene (reference sequence) specifies DFQATT as CDR1 and SNEGSKA as CDR2. Taken from cysteine to phenylalanine, the CDR3 has 13 residues. Solely the CDR3 DNA is kept, with 39 bases framed from the first base. In this chain, TRBV20-1 is recombined with TRBJ1-5; no D gene can be assigned with confidence. This TCR was recovered from a human donor with multiple sclerosis. Sequencing used CD4+ T cells from PBMCs. This receptor has the CDR3 CSARASGDQPQHF. The DNA sequence is given as TGCAGTGCTAGAGCTTCGGGAGATCAGCCCCAGCATTTT.